The 10 T cell receptor beta chains below were found in one sample sequenced in a study of cytomegalovirus exposure and HLA in healthy donors. Primers included in the PCR were 60 Vbeta and 13 Jbeta primers. Assay used: immunoSEQ multiplex PCR; TCRdb lists only in-frame clones, some missing. Among about 250,000 clones listed, around 80% were seen once. Sequencing input: PBMCs. The receptors were sampled from a boy younger than 18 in good health and CMV-seronegative.

The chain carries TRBV10-2 and TRBJ1-5; TRBD1 aligns across 8 bases. The CDR3 runs 14 residues. The germline V gene has CDR1 WSHSY and CDR2 SAAADI. The trim removed 4 bases at V and 7 bases at J, leaving 6 bases unmatched. CDR3 region: CASSGQGANQPQHF. CDR3 bases: TGCGCCAGCAGTGGGCAGGGGGCGAACCAGCCCCAGCATTTT.

This clone has only one observation. The chain joins TRBV5-4 to TRBJ2-4; 9 nucleotides align to TRBD1. V lost 3 bases to trimming and J lost 0 bases; unmatched junction nucleotides: 10. The germline V gene encodes CDR1 SGHNT and CDR2 YYREEE (reference sequence). CDR3 length: 18 amino acids. In DNA, the CDR3 is TGTGCCAGCAGCTGGGGGGACAGGGATTACCTAGCCAAAAACATTCAGTACTTC. Its protein product is CASSWGDRDYLAKNIQYF.

V and J are TRBV28 and TRBJ2-7, with 9 bases that match TRBD2. With V trimmed by 5 bases and J by 3 bases, 17 bases remained unmatched. The CDR3 sequence is 18 residues long. Germline V gene sequence: CDR1 MDHEN, CDR2 SYDVKM. CDR3 sequence reads: CASSARSPYSGSRYEQYF. CDR3 DNA sequence: TGTGCCAGCAGTGCCAGATCACCTTATAGCGGGAGTCGCTACGAGCAGTACTTC.

This clone appeared a few times. The chain combines TRBV19 with TRBJ1-2, with a possible D match to TRBD1 (5 bases). V was clipped by 3 bases and J by 6 bases, with 14 bases between them. The CDR3 is 14 residues long. Per the germline V gene, CDR1 is LNHDA and CDR2 is SQIVND (reference sequence). The CDR3 spells CASSIWGREHGYTF. The CDR3 nucleotides are TGTGCCAGTAGTATTTGGGGCAGGGAACATGGCTACACCTTC.

The chain joins TRBV2 to TRBJ2-7; TRBD2 matches at 11 bases. Germline-derived CDR1 and CDR2 are SNHLY and FYNNEI. Losses at the gene ends were 8 bases for V and 0 bases for J; bases not matched to a gene: 12. This CDR3 is 17 amino acids long. The CDR3 region is CASLPASGGRHSYEQYF. The CDR3 DNA sequence: TGTGCCAGCCTTCCGGCTAGCGGGGGGCGCCACTCCTACGAGCAGTACTTC.

The chain recombines TRBV5-1 with TRBJ1-2; D perhaps matches TRBD1 (6 bases). Germline V gene sequence: CDR1 SGHRS, CDR2 YFSETQ. V was clipped by 0 bases and J by 4 bases, with 10 bases between them. CDR3 size: 14 residues. The CDR3 sequence is CASSLAGAPYGYTF. The CDR3 region has the DNA TGCGCCAGCAGCTTGGCAGGGGCGCCCTATGGCTACACCTTC.

A single count supports this clone. V usage is TRBV5-1 and J usage is TRBJ2-2; possible D gene TRBD2, 6 bases. The CDR3 loop spans 17 amino acids. V lost 3 bases to trimming and J lost 2 bases, with 17 bases between them. Germline values: CDR1 SGHRS, CDR2 YFSETQ. The CDR3 bases are TGCGCCAGCAGCTCAGGGCCGGGAGAAAGTAACACCGGGGAGCTGTTTTTT. Translating gives CASSSGPGESNTGELFF.

V usage is TRBV10-2 and J usage is TRBJ2-4, with a possible D match to TRBD2 (5 bases). V was pared by 7 bases and J by 8 bases, with 21 bases between. Germline loops: CDR1 WSHSY, CDR2 SAAADI. The CDR3 totals 15 residues. CDR3 coding DNA: TGCGCCAGCACCCAAGGGCAACTCCTCGGGGACATTCAGTACTTC. Its protein product is CASTQGQLLGDIQYF.

V gene TRBV10-3 combines with J gene TRBJ1-4; a possible D gene is TRBD1 (5 bases). V lost 3 bases to trimming and J lost 0 bases, with 11 bases between them. Germline CDR1 and CDR2: ENHRY and SYGVKD. The CDR3 runs 16 residues. This CDR3 reads CAISDRATPTNEKLFF. The CDR3 DNA sequence: TGTGCCATCAGTGACAGGGCTACCCCAACTAATGAAAAACTGTTTTTT.

The chain carries TRBV5-4 and TRBJ1-4; 7 bases agree with TRBD1. V dropped 0 bases and J dropped 8; count of bases not matched to a gene: 7. CDR1 is SGHNT and CDR2 is YYREEE in the germline V gene (reference sequence). The CDR3 covers 15 residues. The CDR3 reads CASSLDRGLREKLFF. The CDR3, as DNA: TGTGCCAGCAGCTTGGACAGGGGATTGAGAGAAAAACTGTTTTTT.